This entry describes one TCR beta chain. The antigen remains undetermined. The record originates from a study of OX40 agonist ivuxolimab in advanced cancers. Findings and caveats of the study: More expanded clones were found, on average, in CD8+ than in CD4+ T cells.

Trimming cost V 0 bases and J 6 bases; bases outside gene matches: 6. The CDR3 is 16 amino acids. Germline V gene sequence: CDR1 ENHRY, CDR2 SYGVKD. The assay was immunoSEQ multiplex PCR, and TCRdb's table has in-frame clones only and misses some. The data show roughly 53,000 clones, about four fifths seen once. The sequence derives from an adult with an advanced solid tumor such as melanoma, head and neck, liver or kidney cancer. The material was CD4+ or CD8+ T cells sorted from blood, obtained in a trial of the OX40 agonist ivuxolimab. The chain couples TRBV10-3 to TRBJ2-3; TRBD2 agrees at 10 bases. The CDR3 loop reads CAISESTSGVGDTQYF. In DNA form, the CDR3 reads TGTGCCATCAGTGAGTCTACTAGCGGGGTTGGGGATACGCAGTATTTT.